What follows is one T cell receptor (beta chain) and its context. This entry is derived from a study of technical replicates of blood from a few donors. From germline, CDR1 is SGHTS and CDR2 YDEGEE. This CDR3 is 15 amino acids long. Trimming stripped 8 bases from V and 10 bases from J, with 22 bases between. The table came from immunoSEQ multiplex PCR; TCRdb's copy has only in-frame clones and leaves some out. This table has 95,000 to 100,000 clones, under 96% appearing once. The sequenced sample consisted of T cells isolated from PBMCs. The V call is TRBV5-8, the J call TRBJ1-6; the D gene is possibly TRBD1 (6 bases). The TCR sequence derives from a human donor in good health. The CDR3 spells CASQAGAVYESPLHF. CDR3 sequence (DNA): TGTGCCAGTCAAGCGGGGGCCGTATATGAGTCACCCCTCCACTTT.